This TCR beta chain comes out of a study of vaccination effects on CD4 cells after COVID-19. The method was immunoSEQ multiplex PCR; TCRdb's version includes in-frame clones alone and lacks a portion of them. The sample lists more than 30,000 clones, roughly two thirds occurring once. CDR3 size: 16 residues. The ends lost 6 bases at V and 9 bases at J; junction bases unmatched: 14. Germline CDR1 and CDR2: MNHEY and SVGEGT. With respect to this clone: The target antigen is unknown.

Within the ViraFEST assay, antigen-specific CD4+ T cells underwent expansion with viral peptide pools prior to sequencing. Subsequent to a culture period of about ten days, CD4+ T cells were isolated. People in the vaccine group had not been infected with SARS-CoV-2 before, and their nucleocapsid antibodies were negative. On day 3 and again on day 7, half the medium was replaced with IL-2 medium. The sequence was collected from a human donor who received a COVID-19 vaccine. Source: CD4+ T cells from PBMCs cultured with HCoV-229E spike peptides, taken before COVID-19 vaccination. The J gene is TRBJ2-1, the V gene TRBV6-2 or TRBV6-3; 10 bases align to TRBD2. CDR3 nucleotide sequence: TGTGCCAGCAGCCGCCATAGCGGGGGGCTCGTAAGTGAGCAGTTCTTC. Translating gives CASSRHSGGLVSEQFF.